Listed here are 19 T cell receptor beta chains from one sample, sequenced in a study of blood T cells in healthy people across ages. Together with a sample-barcoded 5' primer, a J-beta primer mix was included in a second PCR lasting about 6 to 11 cycles. Each CDR3 protein is one row after TCRdb ran MiXCR on the 5' RACE reads. The sample shows over 1.5 million distinct CDR3 sequences, roughly 52% of them seen only once. The material sequenced was blood. The receptors were gathered from a woman between 40 and 55 years old in good health.

J is TRBJ1-1 and V is TRBV10-3, with D uncertain. There are 14 residues in the CDR3. The germline gives CDR1 ENHRY, CDR2 SYGVKD. V was shortened by 2 bases and J by 0 bases, with 7 bases between the two germline ends. The CDR3: CAISEGGMNTEAFF. CDR3 nucleotide sequence: TGTGCCATCAGTGAGGGTGGTATGAACACTGAAGCTTTCTTT.

The CDR3 bases are TGTGCCAGCAGTTTAAGCCCCCGTGAGCGCACCTCCTACAATGAGCAGTTCTTC. Amino acid sequence: CASSLSPRERTSYNEQFF. The genes are TRBV6-2 or TRBV6-3 and TRBJ2-1; no clear D gene. Germline V gene lookup returns CDR1 MNHEY and CDR2 SVGEGT. The CDR3 covers 18 residues. V was clipped by 4 bases and J by 0 bases, with 19 bases between them.

The chain has TRBV11-2 and TRBJ2-3, with D unresolved. V dropped 5 bases and J dropped 2 bases, with 17 bases sitting between them. This CDR3 spans 16 amino acids. Germline V gene sequence: CDR1 SGHAT, CDR2 FQNNGV. The CDR3 is CASSPRHGSPTDTQYF. The DNA of the CDR3 is TGTGCCAGCAGCCCCCGTCATGGGTCCCCCACAGATACGCAGTATTTT.

The chain uses TRBV6-1 and TRBJ2-5, with 10 bases aligning to TRBD2. Germline V CDR1 and CDR2: MNHNS, SASEGT. The CDR3 spans 17 residues. The V and J ends lost 6 bases and 2 bases, in that order; junction bases with no gene match: 12. The CDR3 bases are TGTGCCAGCAGAAAACTAGCGGGGAGGAGGAGACAAGAGACCCAGTACTTC. Encoded protein: CASRKLAGRRRQETQYF.

This clonotype was seen just once. The J gene is TRBJ2-3, the V gene TRBV20-1; 10 bases are a match to TRBD1. The J segment lost 9 bases and the V segment lost 0 bases, leaving 15 bases of the junction unmatched. The CDR3 spans 17 residues. Germline values: CDR1 DFQATT, CDR2 SNEGSKA (reference sequence). The CDR3 sequence: CSARDRWGQGIFGTQYF. The CDR3 bases are TGCAGTGCTAGAGATCGATGGGGACAGGGGATATTTGGGACGCAGTATTTT.

The chain couples TRBV29-1 to TRBJ2-4; 8 bases map to TRBD2. The J call may be mistaken, given a closer DNA end match to TRBJ2-5. The CDR3 has 18 amino acids. Germline V gene sequence: CDR1 SQVTM, CDR2 ANQGSEA. In DNA, the CDR3 is TGCAGCGTTGAAACCGACGGCGGTGCGAGCGGGGGATTGGAGACCCAGTACTTC. Translated: CSVETDGGASGGLETQYF.

This clonotype was observed at least ten times. The chain uses TRBV29-1 and TRBJ2-3; D call uncertain. Germline-derived CDR1 and CDR2 are SQVTM and ANQGSEA. CDR3 length: 14 amino acids. The ends were cut back, 6 bases at V and 4 bases at J, with 17 bases in the middle. The CDR3 sequence is CSVAQPDGSDTQYF. CDR3 DNA: TGCAGCGTGGCACAACCGGACGGATCAGATACGCAGTATTTT.

This clonotype was counted only a few times. The CDR3 DNA sequence: TGCAGTGCTAGAGCCAACAGGGCACCTTTGAACGGCTACGAGCAGTACTTC. Amino acid sequence: CSARANRAPLNGYEQYF. The gene calls are TRBV20-1 and TRBJ2-7; a possible D gene is TRBD1 (6 bases). Germline assignment: CDR1 DFQATT and CDR2 SNEGSKA (reference sequence). The CDR3 sequence is 17 residues long. V was pared by 1 base and J by 3 bases, with 22 bases between.

The V call is TRBV25-1, the J call TRBJ2-6, with 7 bases aligning to TRBD1. The CDR3 contains 16 residues. Germline V lookup: CDR1 MGHDK, CDR2 SYGVNS. The V and J ends lost 10 bases and 2 bases, in that order; junction bases with no gene match: 11. CDR3 loop: CATKRTGVAGANVLTF. CDR3 nucleotide sequence: TGTGCCACCAAGAGAACAGGGGTTGCTGGGGCCAACGTCCTGACTTTC. The whole variable domain, remainder taken from reference TRBV25-1 and TRBJ2-6, is EADIYQTPRYLVIGTGKKITLECSQTMGHDKMYWYQQDPGMELHLIHYSYGVNSTEKGDLSSESTVSRIRTEHFPLTLESARPSHTSQYLCATKRTGVAGANVLTFGAGSRLTVL.

V usage is TRBV9 and J usage is TRBJ1-2, with D possibly being TRBD1 (6 bases). V was cut by 3 bases and J by 4 bases, with 13 bases left in between. In germline, CDR1 is SGDLS, CDR2 YYNGEE. The CDR3 has 14 amino acids. CDR3 bases: TGTGCCAGCAGCGCCTTGGGGGGCCCCTATGGCTACACCTTC. This gives the protein CASSALGGPYGYTF.

The chain couples TRBV5-6 to TRBJ2-3; 11 positions agree with TRBD2. CDR1 SGHDT and CDR2 YYEEEE come from the germline V gene. CDR3 length: 15 amino acids. Trimming at V came to 3 bases and at J to 6 bases, leaving 6 bases not matched to a gene. The CDR3 DNA is TGTGCCAGCAGCTCTCCGACTAGCGGGGTCGATACGCAGTATTTT. It is translated as CASSSPTSGVDTQYF.

The genes are TRBV5-1 and TRBJ1-4; D gene unclear. The CDR3 has 13 amino acids. Germline V gene sequence: CDR1 SGHRS, CDR2 YFSETQ. The V end lost 2 bases, the J end lost 6 bases, and 8 bases lay between the germline ends. The CDR3 DNA sequence: TGCGCCAGCAGCTTTTCCTGGGATGAAAAACTGTTTTTT. Translation: CASSFSWDEKLFF.

The chain couples TRBV27 to TRBJ2-1; 8 bases align to TRBD2. With V trimmed by 3 bases and J by 8 bases, 15 bases remained unmatched. The germline CDR1 and CDR2 sequences are MNHEY and SMNVEV (reference sequence). This CDR3 comprises 17 residues. CDR3 residues: CASSFGGLSGGIHEQFF. CDR3 DNA sequence: TGTGCCAGCAGTTTTGGTGGGTTGAGCGGGGGAATCCATGAGCAGTTCTTC.

This clonotype was detected only a few times. The rearrangement uses TRBV5-1 and TRBJ2-1; D is perhaps TRBD1 or TRBD2 (5 bases each). Germline V gene data show CDR1 as SGHRS and CDR2 as YFSETQ. The V and J ends lost 0 bases and 10 bases respectively, with 14 bases between them. This CDR3 spans 14 amino acids. CDR3 region: CASSLAVGGGEQFF. CDR3 nucleotide sequence: TGCGCCAGCAGCTTGGCCGTTGGGGGTGGGGAGCAGTTCTTC.

Note on this clonotype: A much larger clone lies a single base off, so this may be a read error. The chain is built from TRBV6-6 and TRBJ1-6; tentatively, D is TRBD1 (5 bases). Germline CDR1 is MNHNY and CDR2 is SVGAGI (reference sequence). The CDR3 length is 14 residues. V lost 7 bases to trimming and J lost 7 bases, with 14 bases between them. CDR3 DNA sequence: TGTGCCAGCAATTATCAAGGGGTCAATTCACCCCTCCACTTT. It is translated as CASNYQGVNSPLHF.

The rearrangement links TRBV7-2 to TRBJ2-1; 12 bases match TRBD2. Germline-derived CDR1 and CDR2 are SGHTA and FQGNSA. The CDR3 extends over 16 amino acids. V shed 5 bases and J 8 bases; nucleotides not matched to a gene: 10. CDR3 sequence reads: CASSPIRLAGGHEQFF. The CDR3 DNA reads as TGTGCCAGCAGCCCAATTAGGCTAGCGGGGGGGCATGAGCAGTTCTTC.

A few counts support this clonotype. The chain links TRBV5-1 to TRBJ2-3; 16 nucleotides line up with TRBD2. The CDR3 length is 16 residues. The germline CDR1 and CDR2 sequences are SGHRS and YFSETQ. V lost 4 bases and J lost 4; bases outside the gene matches: 3. The CDR3 region is CASSGGLAGGSDTQYF. In DNA, the CDR3 is TGCGCCAGCAGCGGGGGACTAGCGGGGGGGTCAGATACGCAGTATTTT.

The chain has TRBV7-2 and TRBJ2-1; 9 nucleotides line up with TRBD2. Germline V gene lookup returns CDR1 SGHTA and CDR2 FQGNSA. The CDR3 length is 16 residues. Trimming cost V 4 bases and J 6 bases; bases outside gene matches: 10. The DNA of the CDR3 is TGTGCCAGCAGCTGGCGGACTAGCGATGGGGGCAATGAGCAGTTCTTC. Encoded protein: CASSWRTSDGGNEQFF.

V gene TRBV4-2 combines with J gene TRBJ2-7; D might be TRBD2 (5 bases). With the DNA end fitting TRBJ2-5 better, the J assignment may be wrong. The CDR3 has 14 amino acids. Germline assignment: CDR1 LGHNA and CDR2 YNFKEQ. This CDR3 reads CASSQEWAGETQYF. The CDR3 coding sequence is TGTGCCAGCAGCCAAGAATGGGCGGGTGAGACCCAGTACTTC.